A selection of T cell receptor beta chains follows, all from one sample in a study of CD8+ T cells in alopecia areata. Assay used: immunoSEQ multiplex PCR; TCRdb lists only in-frame clones, some missing. The sample yields some 170,000 clones, about 72% seen once. This specimen was CD8+ T cells sorted from blood, taken at week 0. Receptor source: a human donor with alopecia areata. The CDR3 runs from the conserved cysteine through the conserved F or W. A D gene is named only where the DNA matches it firmly. Clone size is stated in some rows and not others, as once, few, many or a class when expanded.

.	TRBV5-6	TRBJ2-2	TRBD1	CASSLGPKTGLNTGELFF	TGTGCCAGCAGCTTGGGCCCCAAGACAGGGTTGAACACCGGGGAGCTGTTTTTT
.	TRBV7-2	TRBJ2-7	TRBD2	CASSLTGTSAYEQYF	TGTGCCAGCAGCTTGACCGGGACTAGCGCCTACGAGCAGTACTTC
.	TRBV10-3	TRBJ2-5	.	CAISPSSGFQETQYF	TGTGCCATCAGTCCCTCTTCGGGTTTCCAAGAGACCCAGTACTTC
once	TRBV7-9	TRBJ1-2	TRBD1	CASSWRGTGLDYGYTF	TGTGCCAGCAGCTGGCGAGGGACAGGGCTGGACTATGGCTACACCTTC
many	TRBV5-5	TRBJ1-6	.	CASSLGQRDSPLHF	TGTGCCAGCAGCTTGGGACAGAGAGATTCACCCCTCCACTTT
.	TRBV29-1	TRBJ2-2	.	CSVTYTGKESGELFF	TGCAGCGTTACTTACACAGGGAAAGAGTCCGGGGAGCTGTTTTTT
.	TRBV5-1	TRBJ2-2	TRBD2	CASSLYPNGGTGELFF	TGCGCCAGCAGCTTGTACCCGAACGGGGGGACCGGGGAGCTGTTTTTT
.	TRBV29-1	TRBJ2-3	.	CSAEGGNTDTQYF	TGCAGCGCCGAGGGGGGAAACACAGATACGCAGTATTTT
.	TRBV5-6	TRBJ1-2	TRBD1	CASSVPGQGARGYGYTF	TGTGCCAGCAGCGTCCCGGGACAGGGGGCGCGAGGCTATGGCTACACCTTC
few	TRBV29-1	TRBJ2-7	TRBD2	CSVPVRASGGSYEQYF	TGCAGCGTTCCAGTTAGGGCTAGCGGGGGATCCTACGAGCAGTACTTC
few	TRBV19	TRBJ1-1	.	CASQLGTEAFF	TGTGCCAGTCAGTTGGGGACTGAAGCTTTCTTT
.	TRBV9	TRBJ1-4	.	CASSVYGEAGEKLFF	TGTGCCAGCAGCGTATATGGGGAGGCGGGTGAAAAACTGTTTTTT
.	TRBV29-1	TRBJ2-7	.	CSVESAYEQYF	TGCAGCGTTGAAAGTGCCTACGAGCAGTACTTC
few	TRBV7-9	TRBJ2-5	.	CASSLSQGGETQYF	TGTGCCAGCAGCTTAAGTCAGGGCGGGGAGACCCAGTACTTC
few	TRBV30	TRBJ1-5	.	CAWADISNQPQHF	TGTGCCTGGGCCGACATTAGCAATCAGCCCCAGCATTTT
medium-sized	TRBV6-5	TRBJ2-7	.	CASSYDVISYEQYF	TGTGCCAGCAGTTACGATGTCATTTCCTACGAGCAGTACTTC
few	TRBV29-1	TRBJ1-2	.	CSVTPDYGYTF	TGCAGCGTTACTCCAGACTATGGCTACACCTTC
.	TRBV25-1	TRBJ2-7	.	CASSASTFREQYF	TGTGCCAGCAGTGCTAGCACTTTTCGGGAGCAGTACTTC
.	TRBV30	TRBJ1-2	TRBD1	CAWTNPGQGDGYGYTF	TGTGCCTGGACTAATCCGGGACAGGGCGATGGGTATGGCTACACCTTC
.	TRBV25-1	TRBJ2-7	.	CASSSTGTFPYEQYF	TGTGCCAGCAGCTCCACCGGGACTTTCCCCTACGAGCAGTACTTC
.	TRBV6-1	TRBJ1-5	TRBD1	CASSEAVGTGGHPQHF	TGTGCCAGCAGTGAAGCTGTTGGGACAGGGGGCCATCCCCAGCATTTT
.	TRBV25-1	TRBJ1-4	.	CASSDRHRVEKLFF	TGTGCCAGCAGTGACCGACACAGGGTCGAAAAACTGTTTTTT
few	TRBV29-1	TRBJ1-1	.	CSVEGSLVTEAFF	TGCAGCGTTGAGGGGAGTCTTGTCACTGAAGCTTTCTTT
few	TRBV18	TRBJ1-4	TRBD1	CASSPTTRGQLFF	TGTGCCAGCTCACCCACGACAAGGGGGCAACTGTTTTTT
.	TRBV7-9	TRBJ1-6	.	CASAERAGPFSLHF	TGTGCCAGCGCTGAGAGGGCAGGACCCTTCTCCCTCCACTTT
.	TRBV30	TRBJ1-1	.	CAWSTPDGYTEAFF	TGTGCCTGGAGTACCCCCGACGGGTACACTGAAGCTTTCTTT
.	TRBV6-5	TRBJ2-5	.	CASSPRTAQETQYF	TGTGCCAGCAGTCCACGGACAGCGCAAGAGACCCAGTACTTC
.	TRBV9	TRBJ2-3	TRBD2	CASSVTSGVADTQYF	TGTGCCAGCAGCGTCACTAGCGGGGTTGCAGATACGCAGTATTTT
.	TRBV29-1	TRBJ2-2	.	CSVVVSLHQANTGELFF	TGCAGCGTTGTTGTTAGCTTGCACCAAGCGAACACCGGGGAGCTGTTTTTT
.	TRBV27	TRBJ1-2	.	CASRPQGKGYGYTF	TGTGCCAGCAGGCCACAGGGAAAGGGGTATGGCTACACCTTC
many	TRBV7-8	TRBJ1-1	.	CASSLTGNTEAFF	TGTGCCAGCAGCTTAACAGGGAACACTGAAGCTTTCTTT
.	TRBV9	TRBJ2-7	TRBD2	CASQSGGNEQYF	TGTGCCAGTCAGAGCGGGGGAAACGAGCAGTACTTC
.	TRBV4-1	TRBJ2-1	.	CASSSFGGPAVNEQFF	TGCGCCAGCAGCTCCTTCGGGGGGCCCGCGGTCAATGAGCAGTTCTTC
once	TRBV12-5	TRBJ1-2	TRBD1	CASGGQGYSDGYTF	TGTGCTAGTGGTGGACAGGGTTACTCTGATGGCTACACCTTC
.	TRBV30	TRBJ1-1	.	CAWSVRGGITEAFF	TGTGCCTGGAGTGTACGCGGGGGGATCACTGAAGCTTTCTTT
few	TRBV28	TRBJ1-6	.	CASSKASGHSPLHF	TGTGCCAGCAGTAAAGCATCGGGACACTCACCCCTCCACTTT
.	TRBV29-1	TRBJ2-1	TRBD1	CSVESLDRDRTHNEQFF	TGCAGCGTTGAAAGCCTGGACCGGGACAGAACCCACAATGAGCAGTTCTTC
.	TRBV7-9	TRBJ2-2	TRBD1	CASSLMTGPNTGELFF	TGTGCCAGCAGCTTGATGACAGGGCCTAACACCGGGGAGCTGTTTTTT
.	TRBV13	TRBJ2-3	.	CASSLSGGSTDTQYF	TGTGCCAGCAGCTTATCAGGGGGGTCCACAGATACGCAGTATTTT
.	TRBV11-2	TRBJ2-5	TRBD1	CASSGRDREGETQYF	TGTGCCAGCAGCGGACGGGACAGGGAAGGAGAGACCCAGTACTTC
.	TRBV29-1	TRBJ1-4	TRBD1	CSEDRGNEKLFF	TGCAGCGAGGACAGGGGTAATGAAAAACTGTTTTTT